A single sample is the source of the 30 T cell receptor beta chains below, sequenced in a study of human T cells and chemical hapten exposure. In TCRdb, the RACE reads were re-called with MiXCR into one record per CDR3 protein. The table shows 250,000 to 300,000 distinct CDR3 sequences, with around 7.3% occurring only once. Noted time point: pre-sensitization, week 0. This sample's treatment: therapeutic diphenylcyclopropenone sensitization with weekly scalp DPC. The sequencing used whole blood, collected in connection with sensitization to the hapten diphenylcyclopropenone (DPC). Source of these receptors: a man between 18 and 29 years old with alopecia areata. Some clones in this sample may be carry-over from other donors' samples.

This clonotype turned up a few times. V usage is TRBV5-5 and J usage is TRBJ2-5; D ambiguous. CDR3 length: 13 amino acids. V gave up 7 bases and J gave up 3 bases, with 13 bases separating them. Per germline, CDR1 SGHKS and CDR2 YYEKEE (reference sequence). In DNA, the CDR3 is TGTGCCAGCGCTCGGACGGAAAAAGAGACCCAGTACTTC. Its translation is CASARTEKETQYF.

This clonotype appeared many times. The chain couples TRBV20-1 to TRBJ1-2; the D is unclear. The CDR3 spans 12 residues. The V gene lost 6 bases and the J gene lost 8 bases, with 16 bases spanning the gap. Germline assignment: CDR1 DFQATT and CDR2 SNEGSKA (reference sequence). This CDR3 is CSASNNFGGYTF. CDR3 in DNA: TGCAGTGCCTCCAACAATTTCGGAGGCTACACCTTC.

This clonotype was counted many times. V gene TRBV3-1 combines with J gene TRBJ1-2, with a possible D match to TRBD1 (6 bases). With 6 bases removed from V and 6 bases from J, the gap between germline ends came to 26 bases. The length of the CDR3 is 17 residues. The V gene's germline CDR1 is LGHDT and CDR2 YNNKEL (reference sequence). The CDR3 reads CASRPRGPGRGANGYTF. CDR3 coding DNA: TGTGCCAGCAGGCCCCGGGGGCCGGGAAGGGGAGCAAATGGCTACACCTTC.

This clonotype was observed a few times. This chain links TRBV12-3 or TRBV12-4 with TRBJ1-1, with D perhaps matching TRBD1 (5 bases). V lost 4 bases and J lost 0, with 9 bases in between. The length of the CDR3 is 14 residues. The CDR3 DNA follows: TGTGCCAGCAGTTCGACAGCGATGAACACTGAAGCTTTCTTT. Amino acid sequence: CASSSTAMNTEAFF.

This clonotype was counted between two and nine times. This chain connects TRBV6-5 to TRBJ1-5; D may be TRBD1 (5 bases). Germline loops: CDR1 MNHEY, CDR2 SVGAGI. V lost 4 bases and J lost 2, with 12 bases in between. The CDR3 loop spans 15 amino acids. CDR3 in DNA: TGTGCCAGCAGTTTAATGGGAGGGGGCAATCAGCCCCAGCATTTT. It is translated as CASSLMGGGNQPQHF.

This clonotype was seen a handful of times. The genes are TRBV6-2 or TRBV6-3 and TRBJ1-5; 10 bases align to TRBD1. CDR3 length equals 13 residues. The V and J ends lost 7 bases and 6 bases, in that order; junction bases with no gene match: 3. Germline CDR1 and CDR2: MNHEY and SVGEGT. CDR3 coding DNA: TGTGCCAGCAAGACAGGGGGCATTCAGCCCCAGCATTTT. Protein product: CASKTGGIQPQHF.

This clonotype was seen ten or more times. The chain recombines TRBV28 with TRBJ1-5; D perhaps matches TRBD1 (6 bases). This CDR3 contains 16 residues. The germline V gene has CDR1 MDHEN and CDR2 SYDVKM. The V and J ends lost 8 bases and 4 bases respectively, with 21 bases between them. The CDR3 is CASQHRPLGANQPQHF. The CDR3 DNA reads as TGTGCCAGCCAACATAGGCCCTTGGGGGCAAATCAGCCCCAGCATTTT.

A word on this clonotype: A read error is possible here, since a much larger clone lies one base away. The DNA of the CDR3 is TGTGCCAGCAGCTTTGACAGGCAGAACATCGGGGAGCTGTTTTTT. This translates into CASSFDRQNIGELFF. This chain connects TRBV11-2 to TRBJ2-2; D possibly corresponds to TRBD1 (6 bases). The CDR3 is 15 amino acids. Per the germline V gene, CDR1 is SGHAT and CDR2 is FQNNGV.

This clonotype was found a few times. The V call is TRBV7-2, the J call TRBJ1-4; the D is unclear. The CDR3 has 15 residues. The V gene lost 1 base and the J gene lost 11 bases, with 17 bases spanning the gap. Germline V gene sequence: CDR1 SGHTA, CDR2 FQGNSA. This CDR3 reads CASSLESAARRKLFF. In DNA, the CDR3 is TGTGCCAGCAGCTTAGAGTCGGCAGCCCGAAGGAAACTGTTTTTT.

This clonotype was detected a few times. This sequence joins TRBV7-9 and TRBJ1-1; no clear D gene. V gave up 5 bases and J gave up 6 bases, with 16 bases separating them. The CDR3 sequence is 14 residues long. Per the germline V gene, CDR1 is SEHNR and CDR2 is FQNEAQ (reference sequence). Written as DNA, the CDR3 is TGTGCCAGCAGCCTACACGGAGTCAACCCTGAAGCTTTCTTT. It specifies CASSLHGVNPEAFF.

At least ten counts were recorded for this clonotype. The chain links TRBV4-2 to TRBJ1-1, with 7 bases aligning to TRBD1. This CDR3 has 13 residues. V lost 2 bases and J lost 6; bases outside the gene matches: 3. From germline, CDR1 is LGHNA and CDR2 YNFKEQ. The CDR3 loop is CASSQPDRAEAFF. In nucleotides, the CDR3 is TGTGCCAGCAGCCAACCAGACAGGGCTGAAGCTTTCTTT.

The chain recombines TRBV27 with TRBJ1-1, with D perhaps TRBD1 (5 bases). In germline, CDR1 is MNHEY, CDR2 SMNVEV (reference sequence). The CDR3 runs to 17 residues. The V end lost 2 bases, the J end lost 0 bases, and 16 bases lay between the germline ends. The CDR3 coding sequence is TGTGCCAGCAGTTTACGTAGCGGGACCCCGATGAACACTGAAGCTTTCTTT. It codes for CASSLRSGTPMNTEAFF.

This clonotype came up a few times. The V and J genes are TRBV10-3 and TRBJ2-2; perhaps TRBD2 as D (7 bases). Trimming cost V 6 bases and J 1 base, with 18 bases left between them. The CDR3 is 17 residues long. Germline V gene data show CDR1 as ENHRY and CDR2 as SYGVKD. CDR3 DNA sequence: TGTGCCATCAGACTATCTGGGGGGGCGGTGAACACCGGGGAGCTGTTTTTT. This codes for CAIRLSGGAVNTGELFF.

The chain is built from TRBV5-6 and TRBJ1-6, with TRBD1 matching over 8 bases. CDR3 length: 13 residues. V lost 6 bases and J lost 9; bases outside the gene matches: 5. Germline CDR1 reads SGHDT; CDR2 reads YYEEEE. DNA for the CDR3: TGTGCCAGCAACGGACAGGGTCTTTCACCCCTCCACTTT. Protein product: CASNGQGLSPLHF.

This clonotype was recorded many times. The DNA for the CDR3 is TGTGCCAGCAGCTTCAGGTTTGGGCAATCCTTCTTT. Its protein product is CASSFRFGQSFF. The chain carries TRBV7-9 and TRBJ1-1; D ambiguous. CDR1 and CDR2 from the germline V gene are SEHNR and FQNEAQ (reference sequence). This CDR3 region has 12 residues. Trimming pared 3 bases from V and 14 bases from J, leaving 16 bases between.

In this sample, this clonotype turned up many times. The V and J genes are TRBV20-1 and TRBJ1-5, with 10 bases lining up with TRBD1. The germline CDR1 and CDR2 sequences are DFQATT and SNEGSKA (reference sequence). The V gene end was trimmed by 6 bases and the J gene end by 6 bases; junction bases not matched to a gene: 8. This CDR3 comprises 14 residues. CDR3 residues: CSAPGQGLTQPQHF. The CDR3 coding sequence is TGCAGTGCCCCGGGACAGGGGTTGACTCAGCCCCAGCATTTT.

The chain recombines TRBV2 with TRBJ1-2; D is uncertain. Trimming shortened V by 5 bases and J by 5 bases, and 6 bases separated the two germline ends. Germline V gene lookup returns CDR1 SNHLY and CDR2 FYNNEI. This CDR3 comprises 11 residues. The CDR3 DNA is TGTGCCAGCAGTCCCTATTATGGCTACACCTTC. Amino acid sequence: CASSPYYGYTF. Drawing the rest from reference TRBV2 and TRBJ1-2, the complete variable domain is EPEVTQTPSHQVTQMGQEVILRCVPISNHLYFYWYRQILGQKVEFLVSFYNNEISEKSEIFDDQFSVERPDGSNFTLKIRSTKLEDSAMYFCASSPYYGYTFGSGTRLTVV.

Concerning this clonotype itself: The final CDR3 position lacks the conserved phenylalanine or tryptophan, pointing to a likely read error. CDR3 DNA sequence: TGTGCCAGCAGTTACTCTACAGACTATGGCTACACCTCC. This sequence encodes CASSYSTDYGYTS. V gene TRBV6-2 or TRBV6-3 combines with J gene TRBJ1-2, with no clear D. The CDR3 extends over 13 amino acids. Trimming stripped 0 bases from V and 3 bases from J, with 5 bases between. The V gene's germline CDR1 is MNHEY and CDR2 SVGEGT.

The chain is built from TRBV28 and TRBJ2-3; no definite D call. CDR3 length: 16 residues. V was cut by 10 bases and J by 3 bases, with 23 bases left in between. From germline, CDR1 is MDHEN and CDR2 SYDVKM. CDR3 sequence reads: CATLLHDIYMTDTQYF. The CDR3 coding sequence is TGTGCCACCCTACTACATGACATCTACATGACAGATACGCAGTATTTT.

CDR3 bases: TGTGCCAGCAGCTATGGGACAGGGTTCGGGACCTGGAGCGAGGGGAACACTGAAGCTTTCTTT. As protein: CASSYGTGFGTWSEGNTEAFF. The J gene is TRBJ1-1, the V gene TRBV6-2 or TRBV6-3; 9 nucleotides align to TRBD1. Germline V gene data show CDR1 as MNHEY and CDR2 as SVGEGT. V shed 6 bases, J shed 1 base, and the junction held 24 bases outside the gene matches. The CDR3 covers 21 residues.

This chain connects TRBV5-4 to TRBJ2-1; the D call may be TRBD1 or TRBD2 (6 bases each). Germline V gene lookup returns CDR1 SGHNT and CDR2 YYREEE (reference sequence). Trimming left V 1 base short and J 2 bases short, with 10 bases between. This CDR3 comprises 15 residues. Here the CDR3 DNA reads TGTGCCAGCAGCTTGTTTAGGGGGGCCTACAATGAGCAGTTCTTC. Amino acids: CASSLFRGAYNEQFF.

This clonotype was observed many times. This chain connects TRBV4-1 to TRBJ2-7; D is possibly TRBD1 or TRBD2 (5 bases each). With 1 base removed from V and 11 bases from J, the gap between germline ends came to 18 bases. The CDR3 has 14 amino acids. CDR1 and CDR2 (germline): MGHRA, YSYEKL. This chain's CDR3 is CASSQAIWGIQEYF. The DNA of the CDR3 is TGCGCCAGCAGCCAAGCGATTTGGGGGATCCAGGAGTACTTC.

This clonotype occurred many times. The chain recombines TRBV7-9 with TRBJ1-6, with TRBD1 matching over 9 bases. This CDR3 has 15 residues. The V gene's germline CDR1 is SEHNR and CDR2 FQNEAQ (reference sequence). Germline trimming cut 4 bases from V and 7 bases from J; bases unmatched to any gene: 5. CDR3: CASSSRDRENSPLHF. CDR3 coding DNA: TGTGCCAGCAGCTCCCGGGACAGGGAAAATTCACCCCTCCACTTT.

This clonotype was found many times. CDR3 bases: TGTGCCAGCAGTTACTCAACTAGCCCTACGCAGTATTTT. This codes for CASSYSTSPTQYF. This chain links TRBV6-5 with TRBJ2-3, with a tentative D call TRBD2 (6 bases). This CDR3 region has 13 residues. In germline, CDR1 is MNHEY, CDR2 SVGAGI. V was cut by 0 bases and J by 8 bases, with 9 bases left in between.

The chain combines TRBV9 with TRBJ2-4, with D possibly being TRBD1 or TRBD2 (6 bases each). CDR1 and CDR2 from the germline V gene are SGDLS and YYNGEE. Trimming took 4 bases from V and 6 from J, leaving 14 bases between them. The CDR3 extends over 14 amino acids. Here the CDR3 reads CASSPEGGRNIQYF. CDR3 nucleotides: TGTGCCAGCAGCCCAGAGGGGGGTAGAAACATTCAGTACTTC.

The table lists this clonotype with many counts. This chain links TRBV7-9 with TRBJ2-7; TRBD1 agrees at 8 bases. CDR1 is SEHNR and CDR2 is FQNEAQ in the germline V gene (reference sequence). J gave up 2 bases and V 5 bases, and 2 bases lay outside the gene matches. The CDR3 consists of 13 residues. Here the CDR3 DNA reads TGTGCCAGCAGCCGGGACAGGACCTACGAGCAGTACGTC. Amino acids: CASSRDRTYEQYV.

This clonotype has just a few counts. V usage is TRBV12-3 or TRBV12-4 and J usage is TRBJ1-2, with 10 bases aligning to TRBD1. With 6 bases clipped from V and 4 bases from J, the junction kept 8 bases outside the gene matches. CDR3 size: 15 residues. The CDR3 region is CASRQPGTGAYGYTF. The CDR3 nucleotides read TGTGCCAGCAGGCAACCCGGGACAGGGGCCTATGGCTACACCTTC.

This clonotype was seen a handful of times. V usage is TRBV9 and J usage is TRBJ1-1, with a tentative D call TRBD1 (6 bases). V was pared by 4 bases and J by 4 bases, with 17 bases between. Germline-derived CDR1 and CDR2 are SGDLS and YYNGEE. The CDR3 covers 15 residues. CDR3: CASSPRGRSITEAFF. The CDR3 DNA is TGTGCCAGCAGCCCGAGGGGGAGGAGTATCACTGAAGCTTTCTTT.

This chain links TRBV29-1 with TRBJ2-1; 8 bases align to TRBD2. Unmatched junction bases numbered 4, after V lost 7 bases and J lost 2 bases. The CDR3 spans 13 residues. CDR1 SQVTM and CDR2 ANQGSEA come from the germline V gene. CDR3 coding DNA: TGCAGCGGAACTAGCGGAACCTACAATGAGCAGTTCTTC. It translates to CSGTSGTYNEQFF.

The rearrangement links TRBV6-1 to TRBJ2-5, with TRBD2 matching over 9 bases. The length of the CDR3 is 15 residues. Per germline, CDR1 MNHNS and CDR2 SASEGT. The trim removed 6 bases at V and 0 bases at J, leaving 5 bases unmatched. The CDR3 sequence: CASSRASGDQETQYF. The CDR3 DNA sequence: TGTGCCAGCAGCCGGGCTAGCGGGGACCAAGAGACCCAGTACTTC.